This T cell receptor (beta chain) emerged from a study of T cells in Graves' hyperthyroidism and ophthalmopathy. About the research overall: Peripheral blood draws took place at initial diagnosis, ahead of any treatment. General observations from the study: A 13 V-J signature model discriminated ophthalmopathy versus stable hyperthyroidism.

The CDR3 contains 15 residues. Per germline, CDR1 MDHEN and CDR2 SYDVKM. V was cut by 3 bases and J by 3 bases, with 14 bases left in between. This clonotype has a count of ten or more. Antigen: not known. RNA transcripts yielded amplified TCR beta CDR3 regions. An initial round of RT-PCR targeting the TCR CDR3 relied on the HTBI primer set. TCRdb recomputed calls from the multiplex PCR reads with MiXCR, one row per CDR3 protein. The table includes about 96,000 distinct CDR3 sequences, 51% detected once. This clonotype was sampled from a woman between 35 and 50 years old with Graves' hyperthyroidism. J is TRBJ2-5 and V is TRBV28; TRBD2 is a possible D gene (6 bases). The sequenced material came from blood. The CDR3 loop reads CASSFAGSGEETQYF. Here the CDR3 DNA reads TGTGCCAGCAGTTTCGCTGGTAGCGGAGAAGAGACCCAGTACTTC.